Detailed here is one T cell receptor beta chain. The antigen is not known. The sample comes from a study of cytomegalovirus exposure and HLA in healthy donors. This PCR relied on a set of 60 Vbeta primers and 13 Jbeta primers. Data came from immunoSEQ multiplex PCR; TCRdb stores just in-frame clones and leaves some out. The table lists roughly 190,000 clones, around 81% of them singletons, with 1.5% to 2% in the top ten. V lost 4 bases to trimming and J lost 3 bases, with 9 bases between them. CDR3 length: 13 amino acids. Germline-derived CDR1 and CDR2 are SQVTM and ANQGSEA. Study-level points and caveats: Across HLA loci, a later analysis found differing TCR association rates, with DRB1 most and HLA-C fewest. Some V segments (TRBV6-2 and TRBV6-3 among them) were excluded as indistinguishable.

The receptor was derived from a man aged 18 to 35 in good health and CMV-seronegative. The V gene is TRBV29-1, the J gene TRBJ2-2; D not certain. What was sequenced was PBMCs. The CDR3 loop is CSVGGWDTGELFF. Here the CDR3 DNA reads TGCAGCGTTGGAGGATGGGACACCGGGGAGCTGTTTTTT.